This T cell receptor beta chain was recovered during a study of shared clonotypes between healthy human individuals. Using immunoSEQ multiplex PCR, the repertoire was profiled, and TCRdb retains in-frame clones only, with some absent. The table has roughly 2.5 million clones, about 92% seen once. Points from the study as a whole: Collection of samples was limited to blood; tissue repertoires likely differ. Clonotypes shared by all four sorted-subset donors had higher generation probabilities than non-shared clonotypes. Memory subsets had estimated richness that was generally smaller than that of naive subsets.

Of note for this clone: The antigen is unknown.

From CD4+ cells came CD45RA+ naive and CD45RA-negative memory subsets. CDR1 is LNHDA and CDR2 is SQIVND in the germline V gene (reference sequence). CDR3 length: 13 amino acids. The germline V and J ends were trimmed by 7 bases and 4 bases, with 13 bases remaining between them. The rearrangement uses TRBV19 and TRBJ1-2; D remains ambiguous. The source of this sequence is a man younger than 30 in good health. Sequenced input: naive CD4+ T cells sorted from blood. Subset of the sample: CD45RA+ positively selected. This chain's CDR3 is CASKPSNPYGYTF. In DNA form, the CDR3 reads TGTGCCAGTAAACCAAGTAATCCCTATGGCTACACCTTC.